The next 26 T cell receptor beta chains were all read from a single sample in a study of vaccination and CD4 T cells after COVID-19. No antigen has been identified for these receptors. This sample's treatment: roughly 11-day PBMC culture with coronavirus spike peptide pools or control peptides (ViraFEST assay). Cultured CD4+ T cells had their DNA profiled by the Oncomine TCR Beta short-read assay. One entry per CDR3 protein results from TCRdb running MiXCR on the PCR reads. The table lists about 17,000 distinct CDR3 sequences, 31% of them singletons. Sequenced sample: cultured CD4+ T cells from blood. Every receptor here comes from a human donor with COVID-19.

The chain combines TRBV2 with TRBJ1-6, with a possible D match to TRBD1 (6 bases). Germline CDR1 and CDR2: SNHLY and FYNNEI. Trimming pared 7 bases from V and 4 bases from J, leaving 17 bases between. This CDR3 spans 16 amino acids. CDR3 protein: CASKVGQRAYNSPLHF. DNA of the CDR3: TGTGCCAGCAAAGTTGGACAGAGAGCTTATAATTCACCCCTCCACTTT.

The rearrangement links TRBV7-9 to TRBJ2-1; 8 bases match TRBD2. With V trimmed by 5 bases and J by 2 bases, 2 bases remained unmatched. Germline assignment: CDR1 SEHNR and CDR2 FQNEAQ (reference sequence). The CDR3 has 14 residues. CDR3 loop: CASSRGGTYNEQFF. DNA of the CDR3: TGTGCCAGCAGCCGGGGGGGGACCTACAATGAGCAGTTCTTC.

This clonotype was seen a handful of times. The chain employs TRBV28 and TRBJ1-1, with D hard to call. The CDR3 is 13 amino acids. Germline CDR1 is MDHEN and CDR2 is SYDVKM. V lost 8 bases to trimming and J lost 5 bases, with 15 bases between them. The CDR3 here is CASLEQVSTEAFF. The CDR3 DNA follows: TGTGCCAGCCTCGAGCAGGTCAGTACTGAAGCTTTCTTT.

The J gene is TRBJ1-1, the V gene TRBV7-9, with a tentative D call TRBD1 (5 bases). This CDR3 spans 17 amino acids. The V gene lost 1 base and the J gene lost 8 bases, with 23 bases spanning the gap. Germline V gene lookup returns CDR1 SEHNR and CDR2 FQNEAQ (reference sequence). The CDR3 region is CASSLEERGVFNPEAFF. DNA of the CDR3: TGTGCCAGCAGCTTAGAGGAACGAGGGGTATTCAACCCAGAAGCTTTCTTT.

This chain links TRBV5-1 with TRBJ2-1; TRBD2 aligns across 12 bases. In germline, CDR1 is SGHRS, CDR2 YFSETQ. V shed 4 bases and J 9 bases; nucleotides not matched to a gene: 11. The length of the CDR3 is 16 residues. The CDR3 is CASSGDLAGGLLEQFF. CDR3 coding DNA: TGCGCCAGCAGCGGCGACCTAGCGGGGGGGCTTCTTGAGCAGTTCTTC.

On this clonotype: One end of the junction varies from germline; a read error may be responsible. The gene calls are TRBV6-1 and TRBJ2-5; TRBD2 matches at 13 bases. The CDR3 loop spans 18 amino acids. Germline V lookup: CDR1 MNHNS, CDR2 SASEGT. This CDR3 reads CVSSEALTSGGLQETQYF. CDR3 in DNA: TGTGTCAGCAGTGAAGCCCTGACTAGCGGGGGGCTCCAAGAGACCCAGTACTTC.

The chain joins TRBV5-4 to TRBJ2-3, with 10 positions matching TRBD2. CDR3 length: 17 amino acids. Germline assignment: CDR1 SGHNT and CDR2 YYREEE (reference sequence). The trim removed 5 bases at V and 0 bases at J, leaving 9 bases unmatched. The DNA of the CDR3 is TGTGCCAGCAGTTACGGACTAGCGGTTCCTAGCACAGATACGCAGTATTTT. Translating gives CASSYGLAVPSTDTQYF.

This clonotype was seen just once. The rearrangement uses TRBV6-5 and TRBJ2-7, with a tentative D call TRBD2 (7 bases). This CDR3 is 13 amino acids long. Germline lookup yields CDR1 MNHEY and CDR2 SVGAGI. Trimming took off 3 bases at V and 6 bases at J, with 12 bases between the two ends. The DNA for the CDR3 is TGTGCCAGCAGTTATGGGCGGGGGCGCGAGCAGTACTTC. It specifies CASSYGRGREQYF.

This clonotype was found a few times. V and J are TRBV5-4 and TRBJ1-1; D is unresolved. CDR3 length equals 16 residues. Germline values: CDR1 SGHNT, CDR2 YYREEE (reference sequence). V was clipped by 0 bases and J by 1 base, with 13 bases between them. As DNA, the CDR3 is TGTGCCAGCAGCTTGGGTGGGAACCGGGAGAACACTGAAGCTTTCTTT. This codes for CASSLGGNRENTEAFF.

This clonotype was observed a few times. This sequence joins TRBV24-1 and TRBJ2-5; D perhaps matches TRBD1 (5 bases). The CDR3 sequence is 14 residues long. With 4 bases removed from V and 1 base from J, the gap between germline ends came to 9 bases. CDR1 is KGHDR and CDR2 is SFDVKD in the germline V gene. CDR3 in amino acids: CATSDHTGQETQYF. In DNA, the CDR3 is TGTGCCACCAGTGACCATACAGGCCAAGAGACCCAGTACTTC.

The V gene is TRBV6-5, the J gene TRBJ2-5; D is perhaps TRBD1 (6 bases). With 0 bases removed from V and 4 bases from J, the gap between germline ends came to 9 bases. Per germline, CDR1 MNHEY and CDR2 SVGAGI. CDR3 length: 14 amino acids. The DNA of the CDR3 is TGTGCCAGCAGTTACTCGACAGGACGAGAGACCCAGTACTTC. Encoded protein: CASSYSTGRETQYF.

The chain uses TRBV19 and TRBJ2-7, with 8 bases fitting TRBD1. Trimming at V came to 4 bases and at J to 2 bases, leaving 4 bases not matched to a gene. This CDR3 is built from 14 residues. Germline assignment: CDR1 LNHDA and CDR2 SQIVND (reference sequence). The CDR3 spells CASSTGGETYEQYF. CDR3 nucleotides: TGTGCCAGTAGTACAGGGGGCGAGACCTACGAGCAGTACTTC.

The chain recombines TRBV19 with TRBJ1-5; D gene uncertain. Trimming removed 0 bases from V and 5 bases from J, with 14 bases in between. Germline V gives CDR1 LNHDA, CDR2 SQIVND (reference sequence). The CDR3 runs to 16 residues. The CDR3: CASSIEGLNPYQPQHF. CDR3 in DNA: TGTGCCAGTAGTATAGAGGGTCTCAATCCCTATCAGCCCCAGCATTTT.

This sequence joins TRBV19 and TRBJ2-3, with D perhaps matching TRBD1 or TRBD2 (6 bases each). In germline, CDR1 is LNHDA, CDR2 SQIVND (reference sequence). Trimming removed 5 bases from V and 5 bases from J, with 17 bases in between. The CDR3 totals 15 residues. CDR3 coding DNA: TGTGCCAGTAGTCACGGCCTCGGGGGCGTAGATACGCAGTATTTT. As protein: CASSHGLGGVDTQYF.

This clonotype was seen more than once but under ten times. The chain recombines TRBV27 with TRBJ1-3, with D tentatively TRBD1 (5 bases). V gave up 8 bases and J gave up 15 bases, with 11 bases separating them. The CDR3 loop spans 9 amino acids. The V gene's germline CDR1 is MNHEY and CDR2 SMNVEV (reference sequence). CDR3 in DNA: TGTGCCAGCGGGACCCTAGGATATTTT. Translating gives CASGTLGYF.

Judged by abundance, this clonotype is medium-sized. The chain recombines TRBV2 with TRBJ1-6, with D maybe TRBD1 (6 bases). CDR3 length: 14 amino acids. Per the germline V gene, CDR1 is SNHLY and CDR2 is FYNNEI. Trimming removed 5 bases at V and 5 bases at J, with 10 bases between. CDR3 loop: CASSTGSHNSPLHF. The CDR3 nucleotides are TGTGCCAGCAGTACAGGGTCGCATAATTCACCCCTCCACTTT.

The table lists this clonotype with a few counts. The gene calls are TRBV24-1 and TRBJ2-1; D tentatively reads TRBD1 or TRBD2 (5 bases each). CDR1 and CDR2 from the germline V gene are KGHDR and SFDVKD. V was pared by 3 bases and J by 10 bases, with 15 bases between. CDR3 length equals 14 residues. The DNA of the CDR3 is TGTGCCACCAGTGATCCCCGGGACGCTCCGGAGCAGTTCTTC. It yields the protein CATSDPRDAPEQFF.

CDR3 protein: CASSPPRVTIKETQYF. As DNA, the CDR3 is TGTGCCAGCTCACCACCGAGAGTCACAATTAAAGAGACCCAGTACTTC. This rearrangement joins TRBV18 to TRBJ2-5; no definite D call. Trimming removed 0 bases at V and 3 bases at J, with 14 bases between. This CDR3 is 16 amino acids long. Germline assignment: CDR1 KGHSH and CDR2 LQKENI.

V usage is TRBV20-1 and J usage is TRBJ1-2; 7 bases match TRBD1. CDR3 length: 16 amino acids. CDR1 and CDR2 (germline): DFQATT, SNEGSKA (reference sequence). The V gene end was trimmed by 0 bases and the J gene end by 0 bases; junction bases not matched to a gene: 7. The CDR3 spells CSARDRDRAANYGYTF. CDR3 nucleotide sequence: TGCAGTGCTAGAGATCGGGACAGAGCCGCTAACTATGGCTACACCTTC.

The chain couples TRBV2 to TRBJ1-6; 7 nucleotides agree with TRBD1. The J segment lost 7 bases and the V segment lost 7 bases, leaving 7 bases of the junction unmatched. The CDR3 loop spans 14 amino acids. Germline loops: CDR1 SNHLY, CDR2 FYNNEI. CDR3 in DNA: TGTGCCAGCACCGGGAACAGGGGAAATTCACCCCTCCACTTT. This codes for CASTGNRGNSPLHF.

The genes are TRBV10-3 and TRBJ2-3; D tentatively reads TRBD1 or TRBD2 (6 bases each). Germline V gene lookup returns CDR1 ENHRY and CDR2 SYGVKD. There are 15 residues in the CDR3. Trimming took 5 bases from V and 2 from J, leaving 14 bases between them. In DNA, the CDR3 is TGTGCCATCAGTTCGAAGGGGGGTTCCACAGATACGCAGTATTTT. Translating it yields CAISSKGGSTDTQYF.

The CDR3 nucleotides are TGCAGCGTCCGGGACAGTGGCACTGAAGCTTTCTTT. It translates to CSVRDSGTEAFF. The V call is TRBV29-1, the J call TRBJ1-1; 7 bases are a match to TRBD1. With V trimmed by 6 bases and J by 4 bases, 5 bases remained unmatched. Germline V gene lookup returns CDR1 SQVTM and CDR2 ANQGSEA. CDR3 length: 12 residues.

This rearrangement joins TRBV24-1 to TRBJ2-2; a weak D match, TRBD2 (6 bases). This CDR3 is built from 17 residues. V was shortened by 2 bases and J by 0 bases, with 12 bases between the two germline ends. CDR1 is KGHDR and CDR2 is SFDVKD in the germline V gene. The CDR3 is CATSDSGRGPNTGELFF. The CDR3 region has the DNA TGTGCCACCAGTGATTCGGGGCGGGGCCCGAACACCGGGGAGCTGTTTTTT.

This chain uses TRBV2 with TRBJ1-5; TRBD1 matches 8 bases. The germline V gene has CDR1 SNHLY and CDR2 FYNNEI. The CDR3 length is 15 residues. After removal of 6 bases from V and 7 bases from J, the junction contained 11 bases not matched to a gene. The CDR3 DNA is TGTGCCAGCAGGGAACTGACAGGGGCGAACCAGCCCCAGCATTTT. This encodes CASRELTGANQPQHF.

This sequence joins TRBV7-9 and TRBJ1-4; unclear D gene. Germline V gene sequence: CDR1 SEHNR, CDR2 FQNEAQ (reference sequence). The CDR3 extends over 10 amino acids. V lost 11 bases and J lost 6, with 7 bases in between. CDR3 DNA: TGTGCCTATACGGATGAAAAACTGTTTTTT. Translated: CAYTDEKLFF.

This clonotype ranks as medium-sized (0.01 to 0.1%). The V call is TRBV19, the J call TRBJ1-1, with a weak D call TRBD1 (5 bases). Trimming shortened V by 2 bases and J by 1 base, and 11 bases separated the two germline ends. Germline assignment: CDR1 LNHDA and CDR2 SQIVND (reference sequence). The CDR3 has 15 amino acids. The CDR3 DNA reads as TGTGCCAGTAGTATAAGGAGACAGCGGAACACTGAAGCTTTCTTT. Its translation is CASSIRRQRNTEAFF.